A single sample gave rise to the 10 T cell receptor beta chains below, sequenced in a study of T cells in localized non-small cell lung cancer. Only in-frame clones appear in the TCRdb table, and some are missing; sequencing was by immunoSEQ multiplex PCR. The table records almost 4,000 clones, about 30% of them present only once. The sample was lung tumor tissue, taken before any cancer treatment. The receptors stem from a man aged 40-75 years with stage II lung adenocarcinoma.

This clone showed up just a few times. CDR3 sequence (DNA): TGTGCCAGCAGTTACGAGGTCCCAGGGGGGGCCCAGGGAAACACCATATATTTT. It encodes CASSYEVPGGAQGNTIYF. The chain has TRBV6-8 and TRBJ1-3, with 7 bases matching TRBD1. The CDR3 is made up of 18 amino acids. Germline V gene sequence: CDR1 MNHGY, CDR2 SAAAGT. With V trimmed by 2 bases and J by 4 bases, 14 bases remained unmatched.

This clone counts as medium-sized. The chain carries TRBV6-8 and TRBJ1-2, with unresolved D. Deletions cut 5 bases from V and 4 bases from J, with 14 bases between. Germline loops: CDR1 MNHGY, CDR2 SAAAGT. This CDR3 region has 14 residues. Here the CDR3 reads CASSPRNEGYGYTF. In DNA, the CDR3 is TGTGCCAGCAGTCCTAGGAACGAGGGCTATGGCTACACCTTC.

This clone is labeled medium-sized. V gene TRBV11-3 combines with J gene TRBJ2-5; a possible D gene is TRBD1 (6 bases). From germline, CDR1 is SGHNT and CDR2 YENEEA. V lost 3 bases, J lost 4 bases, and 15 bases lay in between. The CDR3 totals 15 residues. CDR3 nucleotide sequence: TGTGCCAGCAGCTTGGATCCCGGGACAATAGAGACCCAGTACTTC. This encodes CASSLDPGTIETQYF. The full variable domain, with the rest looked up from reference TRBV11-3 and TRBJ2-5, is EAGVVQSPRYKIIEKKQPVAFWCNPISGHNTLYWYLQNLGQGPELLIRYENEEAVDDSQLPKDRFSAERLKGVDSTLKIQPAELGDSAVYLCASSLDPGTIETQYFGPGTRLLVL.

This clone has just a few counts. The chain combines TRBV6-8 with TRBJ1-5; TRBD1 aligns across 8 bases. CDR1 and CDR2 (germline): MNHGY, SAAAGT. This CDR3 is built from 13 residues. V lost 7 bases to trimming and J lost 4 bases; unmatched junction nucleotides: 3. CDR3 sequence: CASNHRGNQPQHF. The CDR3 DNA follows: TGTGCCAGCAATCACAGGGGGAATCAGCCCCAGCATTTT.

The CDR3 loop is CASSEFGVGEQFF. For the CDR3, the DNA is TGTGCCAGCAGTGAATTTGGGGTCGGGGAGCAGTTCTTC. This chain uses TRBV28 with TRBJ2-1; D is unresolved. CDR1 is MDHEN and CDR2 is SYDVKM in the germline V gene. V lost 5 bases, J lost 10 bases, and 15 bases lay in between. The CDR3 runs to 13 residues.

The chain couples TRBV19 to TRBJ1-3; tentative D call: TRBD1 (5 bases). With 5 bases removed from V and 0 bases from J, the gap between germline ends came to 11 bases. The CDR3 runs 15 residues. Germline V CDR1 and CDR2: LNHDA, SQIVND (reference sequence). The CDR3: CASSASTGSGNTIYF. CDR3 nucleotide sequence: TGTGCCAGTAGTGCTTCTACAGGCTCTGGAAACACCATATATTTT. Together with reference TRBV19 and TRBJ1-3, the CDR3 gives the full variable domain: DGGITQSPKYLFRKEGQNVTLSCEQNLNHDAMYWYRQDPGQGLRLIYYSQIVNDFQKGDIAEGYSVSREKKESFPLTVTSAQKNPTAFYLCASSASTGSGNTIYFGEGSWLTVV.

The chain uses TRBV6-8 and TRBJ1-5, with 7 nucleotides matching TRBD1. Trimming at V came to 0 bases and at J to 5 bases, leaving 4 bases not matched to a gene. Germline assignment: CDR1 MNHGY and CDR2 SAAAGT. The CDR3 has 15 residues. The CDR3 region is CASSYSTGEDQPQHF. The CDR3 DNA follows: TGTGCCAGCAGTTACTCAACAGGGGAGGATCAGCCCCAGCATTTT.

This clone ranks as medium-sized (0.01 to 0.1%). The genes are TRBV7-2 and TRBJ2-7; 10 bases fit TRBD2. This CDR3 spans 13 amino acids. Germline V lookup: CDR1 SGHTA, CDR2 FQGNSA. V was pared by 7 bases and J by 4 bases, with 4 bases of the junction left unmatched. CDR3 sequence reads: CASTLAGVYEQYF. The DNA for the CDR3 is TGTGCCAGCACCCTAGCGGGGGTTTACGAGCAGTACTTC. The full variable domain, with the rest looked up from reference TRBV7-2 and TRBJ2-7, is GAGVSQSPSNKVTEKGKDVELRCDPISGHTALYWYRQSLGQGLEFLIYFQGNSAPDKSGLPSDRFSAERTGGSVSTLTIQRTQQEDSAVYLCASTLAGVYEQYFGPGTRLTVT.

This clone was detected only a few times. The CDR3 nucleotides read TGCAGCGTTGAAGGAAGGGCTGGGGGCTATGGCTACACCTTC. Its protein product is CSVEGRAGGYGYTF. This rearrangement joins TRBV29-1 to TRBJ1-2; D possibly corresponds to TRBD1 (5 bases). Trimming shortened V by 1 base and J by 4 bases, and 13 bases separated the two germline ends. CDR1 and CDR2 (germline): SQVTM, ANQGSEA. The CDR3 covers 14 residues.

The sample holds a few counts of this clone. V gene TRBV6-8 combines with J gene TRBJ1-1; D remains ambiguous. Germline CDR1 and CDR2: MNHGY and SAAAGT. This CDR3 spans 13 amino acids. The V end lost 5 bases, the J end lost 1 base, and 8 bases lay between the germline ends. The CDR3 is CASSAEENTEAFF. CDR3 nucleotides: TGTGCCAGCAGTGCAGAGGAGAACACTGAAGCTTTCTTT.